One and the same sample provided the 15 T cell receptor beta chains below, sequenced in a study of identical twins. MiXCR, run by TCRdb on the 5' RACE reads, gives a single entry per CDR3 protein. Counted here are 450,000 to 650,000 distinct CDR3 sequences, more than 9% occurring once; the ten biggest clones make up roughly 3%. A further study also used this sample, focusing on yellow fever vaccine responses in identical twins.

Sequenced sample: PBMCs. Receptors were obtained from a woman between 18 and 30 years old in good health.

The chain links TRBV9 to TRBJ2-1; 11 bases are shared with TRBD1. The CDR3 has 16 residues. J gave up 9 bases and V 4 bases, and 12 bases lay outside the gene matches. Per germline, CDR1 SGDLS and CDR2 YYNGEE. The CDR3 sequence: CASSSGTGGSIGEQFF. As DNA, the CDR3 is TGTGCCAGCAGCTCCGGGACAGGGGGATCTATAGGTGAGCAGTTCTTC.

This clonotype appeared a few times. The V and J genes are TRBV2 and TRBJ2-3; D gene uncertain. Germline CDR1 and CDR2: SNHLY and FYNNEI. The CDR3 totals 15 residues. V lost 4 bases to trimming and J lost 0 bases, with 11 bases between them. CDR3 sequence reads: CASSVTGISTDTQYF. CDR3 coding DNA: TGTGCCAGCAGTGTCACTGGGATCAGCACAGATACGCAGTATTTT.

V and J are TRBV9 and TRBJ1-1, with 10 bases aligning to TRBD1. Germline lookup yields CDR1 SGDLS and CDR2 YYNGEE. The CDR3 loop spans 14 amino acids. V shed 6 bases, J shed 1 base, and the junction held 3 bases outside the gene matches. CDR3 bases: TGTGCCAGCACCCGGGACAGGGGGAACACTGAAGCTTTCTTT. Its translation: CASTRDRGNTEAFF.

The DNA for the CDR3 is TGTGCCACCAGTGAAGGGGAAGGAGGCAATCAGCCCCAGCATTTT. Amino acids: CATSEGEGGNQPQHF. The chain uses TRBV24-1 and TRBJ1-5; tentative D call: TRBD1 (5 bases). Per the germline V gene, CDR1 is KGHDR and CDR2 is SFDVKD. V was clipped by 4 bases and J by 2 bases, with 11 bases between them. This CDR3 is 15 amino acids long.

The table lists this clonotype with a few counts. This chain joins TRBV11-1 and TRBJ2-3; 13 bases align to TRBD2. Germline CDR1 and CDR2: SGHAT and FQDESV (reference sequence). V was clipped by 5 bases and J by 3 bases; unmatched bases: 11. This CDR3 is 18 amino acids long. The CDR3 bases are TGTGCCAGCAGCGAGACCGGGACTAGCGGGGTACCGACAGATACGCAGTATTTT. It specifies CASSETGTSGVPTDTQYF.

The chain combines TRBV29-1 with TRBJ2-5, with TRBD1 matching over 9 bases. Germline V gene data show CDR1 as SQVTM and CDR2 as ANQGSEA. The CDR3 consists of 15 residues. Trimming at V came to 4 bases and at J to 4 bases, leaving 10 bases not matched to a gene. CDR3 nucleotides: TGCAGCGTTGGGGGGACAGGGCGTGTGAGAGAGACCCAGTACTTC. Translation gives CSVGGTGRVRETQYF.

This clonotype has a handful of counts. The rearrangement uses TRBV7-2 and TRBJ2-7; unclear D gene. Trimming cost V 2 bases and J 6 bases, with 14 bases left between them. This CDR3 comprises 14 residues. Germline V gene lookup returns CDR1 SGHTA and CDR2 FQGNSA. The CDR3 spells CASSLLAASAEQYF. The CDR3 region has the DNA TGTGCCAGCAGCTTATTAGCCGCTTCGGCCGAGCAGTACTTC.

The sample holds many counts of this clonotype. One end of the junction varies from germline; a read error may be responsible. The chain joins TRBV5-1 to TRBJ1-4, with D possibly being TRBD1 (6 bases). Germline-derived CDR1 and CDR2 are SGHRS and YFSETQ. The CDR3 contains 14 residues. The CDR3 sequence: CASSLDSFNEKLFF. In DNA, the CDR3 is TGCGCCAGCAGTTTGGACAGCTTTAATGAAAAACTGTTTTTT.

This clonotype was picked up many times. V is TRBV28 and J is TRBJ2-5; the D gene could be TRBD1 or TRBD2 (5 bases each). Germline V CDR1 and CDR2: MDHEN, SYDVKM. V was shortened by 5 bases and J by 2 bases, with 12 bases between the two germline ends. CDR3 length equals 14 residues. Here the CDR3 DNA reads TGTGCCAGCAGTCGGGGACGACAACAAGAGACCCAGTACTTC. This translates into CASSRGRQQETQYF.

Ten or more counts support this clonotype. The CDR3 sequence is CASSHLRDSTDTQYF. The CDR3 region has the DNA TGCGCCAGCAGCCATCTCCGAGACAGCACAGATACGCAGTATTTT. This sequence joins TRBV5-1 and TRBJ2-3, with D hard to call. Trimming removed 4 bases at V and 0 bases at J, with 12 bases between. CDR3 size: 15 residues. From germline, CDR1 is SGHRS and CDR2 YFSETQ.

There are a few counts of this clonotype. The CDR3 DNA follows: TGTGCCAGCATTGGTGGGGGGCCAGGATCCGAGCAGTACTTC. Protein product: CASIGGGPGSEQYF. The chain is built from TRBV7-9 and TRBJ2-7; perhaps D is TRBD1 or TRBD2 (6 bases each). CDR3 size: 14 residues. Germline loops: CDR1 SEHNR, CDR2 FQNEAQ (reference sequence). Trimming stripped 7 bases from V and 6 bases from J, with 19 bases between.

This chain links TRBV2 with TRBJ2-3; D is undetermined. The V gene lost 4 bases and the J gene lost 6 bases, with 11 bases spanning the gap. Germline V gene data show CDR1 as SNHLY and CDR2 as FYNNEI. The CDR3 is made up of 13 amino acids. CDR3 bases: TGTGCCAGCAGTGCGCAACTTGGGGATACGCAGTATTTT. The encoded protein is CASSAQLGDTQYF.

This clonotype occurred many times. The chain couples TRBV3-1 to TRBJ2-7; 8 bases align to TRBD2. This CDR3 has 16 amino acids. With V trimmed by 4 bases and J by 2 bases, 10 bases remained unmatched. In germline, CDR1 is LGHDT, CDR2 YNNKEL (reference sequence). CDR3 region: CASSLRSGGGTYEQYF. In DNA form, the CDR3 reads TGTGCCAGCAGCCTCAGGAGCGGGGGAGGGACCTACGAGCAGTACTTC.

The rearrangement uses TRBV10-3 and TRBJ2-7, with D unresolved. The germline V and J ends were trimmed by 3 bases and 4 bases, with 7 bases remaining between them. In germline, CDR1 is ENHRY, CDR2 SYGVKD. The CDR3 sequence is 12 residues long. Written as DNA, the CDR3 is TGTGCCATCAGTGATAGAACATACGAGCAGTACTTC. This encodes CAISDRTYEQYF.

This clonotype was counted many times. This chain joins TRBV20-1 and TRBJ1-5, with D perhaps TRBD1 (6 bases). The V gene's germline CDR1 is DFQATT and CDR2 SNEGSKA (reference sequence). The ends were cut back, 5 bases at V and 3 bases at J, with 11 bases in the middle. The CDR3 runs to 13 residues. CDR3 sequence reads: CSARRQVNQPQHF. CDR3 DNA sequence: TGCAGTGCTCGGAGACAGGTCAATCAGCCCCAGCATTTT.